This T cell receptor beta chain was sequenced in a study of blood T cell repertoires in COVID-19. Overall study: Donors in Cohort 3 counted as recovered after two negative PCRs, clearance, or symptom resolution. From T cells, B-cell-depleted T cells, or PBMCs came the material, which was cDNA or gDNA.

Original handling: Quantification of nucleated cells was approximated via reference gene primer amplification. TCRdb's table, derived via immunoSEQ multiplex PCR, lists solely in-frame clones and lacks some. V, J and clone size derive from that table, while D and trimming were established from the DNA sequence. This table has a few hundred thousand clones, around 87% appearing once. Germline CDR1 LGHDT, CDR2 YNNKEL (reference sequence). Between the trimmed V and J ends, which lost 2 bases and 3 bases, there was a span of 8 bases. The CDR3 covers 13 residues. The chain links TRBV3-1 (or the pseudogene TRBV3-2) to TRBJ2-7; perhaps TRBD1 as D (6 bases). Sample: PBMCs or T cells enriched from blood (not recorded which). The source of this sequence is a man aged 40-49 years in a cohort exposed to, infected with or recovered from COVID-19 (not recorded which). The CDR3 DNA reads TGTGCCAGCAGCCAAAGAGGGGGCTACGAGCAGTACTTC. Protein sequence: CASSQRGGYEQYF.